The rows below give T cell receptor beta chains drawn from one sample of a study of T cell changes during pregnancy in multiple sclerosis. The repertoire was sequenced with immunoSEQ multiplex PCR; TCRdb's copy has only in-frame clones and lacks some. The sample shows fewer than 70,000 clones, under 95% of them seen only once. Sequencing used peripheral blood, obtained in the third trimester of pregnancy. The receptors were sampled from a female donor with multiple sclerosis, enrolled in a pregnancy study. The CDR3 runs from the conserved cysteine through the conserved F or W. A D gene is named only where the DNA matches it firmly.

j_call d_call v_call cdr3_aa
TRBJ1-1 NA TRBV7-9 CASSRPQQENTEAFF
TRBJ1-1 NA TRBV9 CASKRAQGNTEAFF
TRBJ2-1 TRBD2 TRBV10-3 CATRGLATHNEQFF
TRBJ1-1 TRBD1 TRBV7-9 CASSQAGTAEAFF
TRBJ2-3 NA TRBV5-1 CASSAQGPRADTQYF
TRBJ2-3 TRBD1 TRBV2 CASSVSGQGVTQYF
TRBJ2-1 NA TRBV9 CASSGPNEQFF
TRBJ1-2 NA TRBV29-1 CSVANYRTAKGYTF
TRBJ1-2 TRBD1 TRBV7-8 CASSRRTGVERYGYTF
TRBJ2-7 NA TRBV7-8 CASSLDGGAYSYEQYF
TRBJ1-2 NA TRBV7-3 CASSADRNYGYTF
TRBJ1-4 NA TRBV5-1 CASSLVGTLGEKLFF
TRBJ1-1 NA TRBV6-1 CASRQGLPVPEAFF
TRBJ2-1 NA TRBV7-2 CATSSGTSSYNEQFF